This T cell receptor (beta chain) derives from a study of blood T cell repertoires in COVID-19. In the study overall: Samples came from the United States, Italy and Spain, spanning acute and convalescent COVID-19. Nucleic acid was either cDNA or gDNA, and it came from T cells, B-cell-depleted T cells, or PBMCs.

The germline V gene has CDR1 LGHDT and CDR2 YNNKEL (reference sequence). The V end lost 2 bases, the J end lost 3 bases, and 7 bases lay between the germline ends. The CDR3 runs to 14 residues. Authors' processing steps: Amplified reference gene primers provided the basis for estimating nucleated cell counts. Profiled with immunoSEQ multiplex PCR; TCRdb holds only in-frame clones, not every one. Clonal size and the V and J genes are those of that table, whereas D and trimming came from the DNA. This sample has 100,000 to 150,000 clones, with about 83% found just once. The sequence came from a human donor in a cohort sampled during active COVID-19. The chain carries TRBV3-1 (or the pseudogene TRBV3-2) and TRBJ2-2, with D uncertain. The sample was peripheral blood. In DNA form, the CDR3 reads TGTGCCAGCAGCCAACTTATAGACACCGGGGAGCTGTTTTTT. Translating gives CASSQLIDTGELFF.